This T cell receptor beta chain was profiled in a study of blood T cell repertoires in COVID-19. About the study: Sample material is recorded as cDNA or gDNA derived from T cells, B-cell-depleted T cells, or PBMCs.

In the original workflow: Nucleated cell number was recorded as an estimate derived from reference gene primer amplification. Profiled with immunoSEQ multiplex PCR; TCRdb holds only in-frame clones, not every one. That table is the source of V, J and clone size, and D and trimming were worked out from the DNA. This table has around 45,000 clones, roughly 86% appearing once. The germline V and J ends were trimmed by 6 bases and 5 bases, with 13 bases remaining between them. The CDR3 runs to 13 residues. The sequenced material came from peripheral blood. This sequence originates from a man in his 60s with active COVID-19. The chain carries TRBV12-3 or TRBV12-4 and TRBJ1-1; D might be TRBD1 (5 bases). The CDR3 sequence: CASSYGGRTEAFF. The DNA of the CDR3 is TGTGCCAGCAGCTACGGGGGGAGGACTGAAGCTTTCTTT.